Each of the 5 T cell receptor beta chains below was sequenced from the same sample in a study of CD8+ T cells in alopecia areata. Extraction and reverse transcription of RNA yielded cDNA as the sequencing template. Clones were sequenced by immunoSEQ multiplex PCR, and TCRdb holds only the in-frame ones, with some missing. The repertoire holds some 210,000 clones, with 50% to 60% as singletons. The sequencing here drew on CD4+ T cells sorted from blood, taken at week 0. The receptors come from a human donor with alopecia areata.

This clone was recorded once. This chain joins TRBV29-1 and TRBJ1-4, with TRBD1 matching over 7 bases. Germline loops: CDR1 SQVTM, CDR2 ANQGSEA. The trim removed 5 bases at V and 10 bases at J, leaving 10 bases unmatched. CDR3 length: 13 amino acids. The CDR3 loop is CSVLTGRGGKLFF. In nucleotides, the CDR3 is TGCAGCGTTCTGACAGGGCGGGGAGGAAAACTGTTTTTT.

The chain joins TRBV6-6 to TRBJ2-3; possible D gene TRBD1, 8 bases. Germline lookup yields CDR1 MNHNY and CDR2 SVGAGI (reference sequence). The V gene lost 2 bases and the J gene lost 3 bases, with 12 bases spanning the gap. The CDR3 covers 15 residues. This CDR3 reads CASSYVQGGTDTQYF. The CDR3, as DNA: TGTGCCAGCAGTTACGTACAGGGGGGGACAGATACGCAGTATTTT.

This chain uses TRBV5-1 with TRBJ2-5; 9 nucleotides match TRBD2. This CDR3 region has 15 residues. Losses at the gene ends were 0 bases for V and 2 bases for J; bases not matched to a gene: 2. CDR1 is SGHRS and CDR2 is YFSETQ in the germline V gene. In nucleotides, the CDR3 is TGCGCCAGCAGCTTGGGGACTAGCGCTCAAGAGACCCAGTACTTC. Translating gives CASSLGTSAQETQYF.

The rearrangement links TRBV5-1 to TRBJ2-1, with D possibly being TRBD1 (6 bases). CDR1 and CDR2 (germline): SGHRS, YFSETQ. This CDR3 has 12 amino acids. The germline V and J ends were trimmed by 4 bases and 8 bases, with 10 bases remaining between them. This CDR3 reads CASSTGSHEQFF. CDR3 sequence (DNA): TGCGCCAGCAGCACAGGGTCTCATGAGCAGTTCTTC. Variable domain in full (rest from reference TRBV5-1 and TRBJ2-1): KAGVTQTPRYLIKTRGQQVTLSCSPISGHRSVSWYQQTPGQGLQFLFEYFSETQRNKGNFPGRFSGRQFSNSRSEMNVSTLELGDSALYLCASSTGSHEQFFGPGTRLTVL.

The chain couples TRBV18 to TRBJ1-1; TRBD1 matches at 10 bases. Germline V gene data show CDR1 as KGHSH and CDR2 as LQKENI. V shed 4 bases, J shed 3 bases, and the junction held 2 bases outside the gene matches. There are 14 residues in the CDR3. This CDR3 reads CASSQGTGDTEAFF. The DNA of the CDR3 is TGTGCCAGCTCACAAGGGACAGGGGACACTGAAGCTTTCTTT.